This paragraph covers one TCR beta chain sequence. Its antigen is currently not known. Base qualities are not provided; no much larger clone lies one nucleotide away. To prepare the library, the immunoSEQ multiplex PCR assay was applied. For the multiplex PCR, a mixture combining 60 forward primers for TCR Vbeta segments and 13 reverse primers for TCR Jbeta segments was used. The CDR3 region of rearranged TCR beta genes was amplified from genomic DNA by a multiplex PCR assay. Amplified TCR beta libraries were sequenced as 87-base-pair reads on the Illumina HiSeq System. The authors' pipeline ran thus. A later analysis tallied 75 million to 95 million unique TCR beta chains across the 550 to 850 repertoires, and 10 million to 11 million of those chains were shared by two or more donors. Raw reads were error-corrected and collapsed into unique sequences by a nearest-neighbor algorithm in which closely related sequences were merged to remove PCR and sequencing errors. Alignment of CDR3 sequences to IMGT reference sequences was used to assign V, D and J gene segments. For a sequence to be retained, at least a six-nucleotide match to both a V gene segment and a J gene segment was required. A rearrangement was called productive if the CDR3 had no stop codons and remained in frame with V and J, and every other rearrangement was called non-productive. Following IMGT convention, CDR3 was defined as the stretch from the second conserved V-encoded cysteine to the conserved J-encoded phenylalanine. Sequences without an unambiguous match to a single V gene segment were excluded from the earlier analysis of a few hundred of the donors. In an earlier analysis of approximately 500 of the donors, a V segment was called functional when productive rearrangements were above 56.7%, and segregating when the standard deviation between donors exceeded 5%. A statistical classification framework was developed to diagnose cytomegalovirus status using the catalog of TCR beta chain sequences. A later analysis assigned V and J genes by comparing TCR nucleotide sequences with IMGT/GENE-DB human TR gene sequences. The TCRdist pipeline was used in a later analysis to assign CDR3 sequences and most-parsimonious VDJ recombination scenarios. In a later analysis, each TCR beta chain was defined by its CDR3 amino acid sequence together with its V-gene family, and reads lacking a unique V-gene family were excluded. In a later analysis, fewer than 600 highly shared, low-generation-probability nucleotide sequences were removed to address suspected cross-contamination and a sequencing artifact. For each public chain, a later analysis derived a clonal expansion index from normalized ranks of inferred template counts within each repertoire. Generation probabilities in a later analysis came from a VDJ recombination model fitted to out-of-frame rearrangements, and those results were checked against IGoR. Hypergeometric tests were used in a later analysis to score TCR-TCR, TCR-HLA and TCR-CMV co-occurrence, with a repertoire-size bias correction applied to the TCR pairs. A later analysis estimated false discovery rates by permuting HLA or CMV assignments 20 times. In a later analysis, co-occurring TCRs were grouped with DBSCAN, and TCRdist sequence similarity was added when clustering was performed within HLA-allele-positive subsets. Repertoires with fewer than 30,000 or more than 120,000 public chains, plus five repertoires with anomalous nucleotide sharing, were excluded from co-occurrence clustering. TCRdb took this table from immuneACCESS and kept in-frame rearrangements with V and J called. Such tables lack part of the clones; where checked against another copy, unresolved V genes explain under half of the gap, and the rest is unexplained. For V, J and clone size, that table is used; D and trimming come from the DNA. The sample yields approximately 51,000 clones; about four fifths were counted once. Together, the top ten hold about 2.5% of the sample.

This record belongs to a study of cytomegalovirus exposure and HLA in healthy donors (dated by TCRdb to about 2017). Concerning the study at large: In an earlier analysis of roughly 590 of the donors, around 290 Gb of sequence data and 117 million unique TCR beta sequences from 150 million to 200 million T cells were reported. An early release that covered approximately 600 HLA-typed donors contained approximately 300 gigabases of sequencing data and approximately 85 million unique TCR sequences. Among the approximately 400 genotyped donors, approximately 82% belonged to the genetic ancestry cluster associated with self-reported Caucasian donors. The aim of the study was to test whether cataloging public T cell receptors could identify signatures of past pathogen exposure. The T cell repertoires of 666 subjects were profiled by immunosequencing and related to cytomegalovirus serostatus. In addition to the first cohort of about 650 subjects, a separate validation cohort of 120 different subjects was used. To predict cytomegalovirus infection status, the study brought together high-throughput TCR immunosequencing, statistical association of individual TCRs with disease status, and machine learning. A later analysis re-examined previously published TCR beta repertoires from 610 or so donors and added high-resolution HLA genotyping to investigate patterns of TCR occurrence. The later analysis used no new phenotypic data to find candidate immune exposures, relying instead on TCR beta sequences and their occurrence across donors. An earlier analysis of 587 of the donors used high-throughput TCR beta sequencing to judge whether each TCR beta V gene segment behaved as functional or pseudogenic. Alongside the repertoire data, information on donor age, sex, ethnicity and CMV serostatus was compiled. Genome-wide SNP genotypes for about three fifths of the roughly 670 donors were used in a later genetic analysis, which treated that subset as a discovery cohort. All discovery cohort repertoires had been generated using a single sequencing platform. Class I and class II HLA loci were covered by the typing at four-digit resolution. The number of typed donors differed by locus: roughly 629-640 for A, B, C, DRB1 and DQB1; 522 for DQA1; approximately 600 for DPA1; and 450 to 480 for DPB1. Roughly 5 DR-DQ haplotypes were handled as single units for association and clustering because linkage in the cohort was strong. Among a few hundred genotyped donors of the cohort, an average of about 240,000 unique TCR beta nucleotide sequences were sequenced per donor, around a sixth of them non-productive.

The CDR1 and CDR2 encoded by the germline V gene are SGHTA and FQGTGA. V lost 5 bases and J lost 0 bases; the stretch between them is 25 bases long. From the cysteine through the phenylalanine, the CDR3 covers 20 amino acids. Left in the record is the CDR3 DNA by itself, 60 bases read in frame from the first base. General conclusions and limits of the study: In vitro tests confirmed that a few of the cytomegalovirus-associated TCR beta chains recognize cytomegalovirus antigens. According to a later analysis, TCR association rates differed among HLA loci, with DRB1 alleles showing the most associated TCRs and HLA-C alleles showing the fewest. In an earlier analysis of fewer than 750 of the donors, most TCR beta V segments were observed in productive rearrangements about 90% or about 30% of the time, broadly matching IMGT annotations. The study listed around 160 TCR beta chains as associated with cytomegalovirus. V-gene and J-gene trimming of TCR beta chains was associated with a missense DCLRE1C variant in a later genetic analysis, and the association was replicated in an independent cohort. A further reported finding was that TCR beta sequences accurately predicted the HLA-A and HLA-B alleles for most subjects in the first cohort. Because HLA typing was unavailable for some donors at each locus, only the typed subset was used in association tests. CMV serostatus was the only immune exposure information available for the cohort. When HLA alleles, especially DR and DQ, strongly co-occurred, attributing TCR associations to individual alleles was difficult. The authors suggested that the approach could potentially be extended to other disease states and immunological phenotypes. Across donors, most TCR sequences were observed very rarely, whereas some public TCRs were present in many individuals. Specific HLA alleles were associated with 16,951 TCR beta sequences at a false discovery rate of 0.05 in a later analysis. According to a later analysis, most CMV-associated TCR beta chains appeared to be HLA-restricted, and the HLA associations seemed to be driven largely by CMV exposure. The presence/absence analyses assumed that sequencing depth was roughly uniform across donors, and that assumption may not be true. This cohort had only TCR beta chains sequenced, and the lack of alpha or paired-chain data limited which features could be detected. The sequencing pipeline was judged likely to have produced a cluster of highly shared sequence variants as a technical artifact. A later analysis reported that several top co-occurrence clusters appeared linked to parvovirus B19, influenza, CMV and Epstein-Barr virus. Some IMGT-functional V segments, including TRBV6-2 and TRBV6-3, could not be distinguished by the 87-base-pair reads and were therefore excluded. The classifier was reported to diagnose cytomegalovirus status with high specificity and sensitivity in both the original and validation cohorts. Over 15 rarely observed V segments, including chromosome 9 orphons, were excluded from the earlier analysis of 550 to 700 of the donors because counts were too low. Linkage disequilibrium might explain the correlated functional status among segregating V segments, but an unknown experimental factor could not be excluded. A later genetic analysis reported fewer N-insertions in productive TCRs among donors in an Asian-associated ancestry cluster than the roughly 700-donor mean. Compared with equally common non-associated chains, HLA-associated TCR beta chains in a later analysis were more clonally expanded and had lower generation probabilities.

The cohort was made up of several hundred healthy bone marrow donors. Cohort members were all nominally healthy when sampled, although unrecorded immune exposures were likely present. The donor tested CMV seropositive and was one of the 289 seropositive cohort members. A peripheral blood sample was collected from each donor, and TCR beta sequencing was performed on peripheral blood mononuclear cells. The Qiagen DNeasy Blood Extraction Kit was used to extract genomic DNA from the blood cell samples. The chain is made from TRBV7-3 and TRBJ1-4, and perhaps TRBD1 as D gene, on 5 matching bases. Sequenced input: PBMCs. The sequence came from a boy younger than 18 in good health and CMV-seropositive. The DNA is TGTGCCAGCAGCCGAAATAAAATACAGGACCCGAGTCCAACTAATGAAAAACTGTTTTTT. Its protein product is CASSRNKIQDPSPTNEKLFF.